The sequence of this T cell receptor beta chain was determined in a study of blood T cell repertoires in COVID-19. Participants, about 18 to 100 years old, spanned about 26 US areas. Participant reports of clinical history set cohort assignment. Participants classified as exposed had met a COVID-19 case within 2 weeks before study entry. V lost 1 base, J lost 2 bases, and 4 bases stayed unmatched. Per the germline V gene, CDR1 is MGHDK and CDR2 is SYGVNS. The CDR3 consists of 16 residues. Original methodology: From reference gene primer amplification, estimates of nucleated cell counts were derived. Generated by immunoSEQ multiplex PCR, the TCRdb table keeps only in-frame clones and is missing some. The V and J calls and the clone size are those of that table, but D and trimming were determined from the DNA. Of 180,000 or so clones in the sample, 60% to 80% were seen once.

The source is a man between 60 and 75 years old who had been exposed to COVID-19. This chain uses TRBV25-1 with TRBJ2-5; 10 bases fit TRBD1. Sequencing was carried out using PBMCs or T cells enriched from blood (not recorded which). The CDR3 reads CASSELLGQGQETQYF. The CDR3 nucleotides are TGTGCCAGCAGTGAATTGTTGGGACAGGGGCAAGAGACCCAGTACTTC.